The 15 T cell receptor beta chains listed next were all sequenced from one sample in a study of T cells in Graves' hyperthyroidism and ophthalmopathy. Amplified TCR beta CDR3 regions derived from RNA transcripts. RT-PCR in the first round (using the HTBI primer set) targeted the TCR CDR3. TCRdb reanalysed the multiplex PCR reads using MiXCR and keeps one entry per CDR3 protein. The profile shows roughly 570,000 distinct CDR3 sequences, more than 15% of them singletons. Sequencing was carried out using blood. The receptors were gathered from a woman aged 25-40 years with Graves' hyperthyroidism.

The CDR3 sequence: CASSLAVTSGARQYF. Here the CDR3 DNA reads TGCGCCAGCAGCTTGGCCGTCACTAGCGGGGCTAGGCAGTACTTC. The chain joins TRBV5-1 to TRBJ2-7; 10 positions agree with TRBD2. Germline values: CDR1 SGHRS, CDR2 YFSETQ. The CDR3 is made up of 15 amino acids. Unmatched junction bases numbered 9, after V lost 0 bases and J lost 9 bases.

Only a few counts were recorded for this clonotype. The V and J genes are TRBV20-1 and TRBJ1-1; TRBD1 agrees at 8 bases. The CDR3 loop spans 12 amino acids. The germline V gene encodes CDR1 DFQATT and CDR2 SNEGSKA (reference sequence). Trimming removed 6 bases from V and 11 bases from J; junction bases left unmatched: 11. The CDR3 DNA sequence: TGCAGTGCGGGAAGGGCAGGGGGCGAGGCTTTCTTT. Its protein product is CSAGRAGGEAFF.

This clonotype was observed at least ten times. The chain recombines TRBV11-2 with TRBJ2-5, with 9 bases fitting TRBD1. Germline values: CDR1 SGHAT, CDR2 FQNNGV. There are 16 residues in the CDR3. V shed 4 bases and J 3 bases; nucleotides not matched to a gene: 9. CDR3 coding DNA: TGTGCCAGCAGCTCGGCCCGGGACAGGGCCGAAGAGACCCAGTACTTC. Translated, it gives CASSSARDRAEETQYF.

This clonotype has at least ten counts. V is TRBV30 and J is TRBJ1-1; D is unresolved. CDR1 GTSNPN and CDR2 SVGIG come from the germline V gene (reference sequence). V was pared by 8 bases and J by 6 bases, with 10 bases between. The CDR3 has 10 residues. The CDR3 sequence is CARSGAEAFF. CDR3 nucleotide sequence: TGTGCCCGTTCCGGGGCTGAAGCTTTCTTT.

This clonotype was picked up many times. The chain joins TRBV10-1 to TRBJ2-7; no reliable D call. The germline gives CDR1 WNHNN, CDR2 SYGVQD (reference sequence). The CDR3 length is 12 residues. V was cut by 2 bases and J by 5 bases, with 7 bases left in between. CDR3: CASSEGANEQYF. The CDR3 coding sequence is TGCGCCAGCAGTGAGGGTGCGAACGAGCAGTACTTC.

The genes are TRBV27 and TRBJ2-2, with no clear D. Germline V gene sequence: CDR1 MNHEY, CDR2 SMNVEV (reference sequence). CDR3 size: 12 residues. Between the trimmed V and J ends, which lost 0 bases and 7 bases, there was a span of 3 bases. CDR3 sequence (DNA): TGTGCCAGCAGTTTATCCCACGGGGAGCTGTTTTTT. Translation gives CASSLSHGELFF.

This clonotype was detected ten times or more. The chain links TRBV6-2 or TRBV6-3 to TRBJ2-3; 7 bases map to TRBD2. The ends lost 8 bases at V and 2 bases at J; junction bases unmatched: 7. Germline CDR1 reads MNHEY; CDR2 reads SVGEGT. This CDR3 contains 14 residues. The DNA of the CDR3 is TGTGCCAGCGGTCAAGCGGGAAACACAGATACGCAGTATTTT. Translation: CASGQAGNTDTQYF.

CDR3 nucleotides: TGTGCCAGCAGTTGGGTTTTGGCGGCGGGGAACACCGGGGAGCTGTTTTTT. It specifies CASSWVLAAGNTGELFF. The V call is TRBV7-9, the J call TRBJ2-2; D might be TRBD2 (5 bases). V dropped 6 bases and J dropped 1 base, with 18 bases sitting between them. The CDR3 is 17 amino acids. Germline values: CDR1 SEHNR, CDR2 FQNEAQ (reference sequence).

The J gene is TRBJ1-2, the V gene TRBV12-5; 8 bases match TRBD1. V lost 6 bases to trimming and J lost 1 base; unmatched junction nucleotides: 4. This CDR3 comprises 14 residues. Germline V gene lookup returns CDR1 LGHNT and CDR2 FRNRAP. The CDR3 spells CASGPTGGNYGYTF. CDR3 in DNA: TGTGCTAGTGGCCCTACAGGGGGTAACTATGGCTACACCTTC.

The rearrangement joins TRBV12-3 or TRBV12-4 to TRBJ2-1; D is ambiguous. Trimming left V 6 bases short and J 9 bases short, with 18 bases between. CDR3 length: 14 residues. CDR3 sequence reads: CASSSQVEASEQFF. CDR3 DNA: TGTGCCAGCAGCTCCCAAGTCGAGGCCAGTGAGCAGTTCTTC.

The J gene is TRBJ2-1, the V gene TRBV4-1, with 7 bases fitting TRBD2. This CDR3 has 16 amino acids. J was trimmed by 2 bases and V by 1 base; bases with no gene match: 5. Germline CDR1 and CDR2: MGHRA and YSYEKL. CDR3 protein: CASSQGEGLAYNEQFF. As DNA, the CDR3 is TGCGCCAGCAGCCAAGGGGAGGGGCTAGCCTACAATGAGCAGTTCTTC.

This clonotype was picked up many times. The gene calls are TRBV18 and TRBJ1-1, with TRBD1 identical over 9 bases. This CDR3 region has 14 residues. Germline V gene sequence: CDR1 KGHSH, CDR2 LQKENI. With 3 bases clipped from V and 4 bases from J, the junction kept 3 bases outside the gene matches. The CDR3 protein is CASSPTGGLTEAFF. The CDR3 nucleotides read TGTGCCAGCTCACCTACAGGGGGCCTCACTGAAGCTTTCTTT.

This clonotype was observed many times. CDR3: CASSPDRARSTQYF. The CDR3 DNA sequence: TGTGCCAGCAGCCCGGACAGGGCCAGATCGACCCAGTACTTC. V and J are TRBV7-2 and TRBJ2-5, with TRBD1 identical over 8 bases. CDR3 size: 14 residues. The V segment lost 5 bases and the J segment 7 bases; nucleotides outside the gene matches: 9. The germline V gene has CDR1 SGHTA and CDR2 FQGNSA. Combining the CDR3 with reference TRBV7-2 and TRBJ2-5 gives the whole variable domain GAGVSQSPSNKVTEKGKDVELRCDPISGHTALYWYRQSLGQGLEFLIYFQGNSAPDKSGLPSDRFSAERTGGSVSTLTIQRTQQEDSAVYLCASSPDRARSTQYFGPGTRLLVL.

The chain combines TRBV29-1 with TRBJ2-1; D not certain. Germline CDR1 is SQVTM and CDR2 is ANQGSEA. With 4 bases removed from V and 2 bases from J, the gap between germline ends came to 9 bases. The CDR3 sequence is 13 residues long. CDR3 coding DNA: TGCAGCGTTGGCGCCCCAACCTACAATGAGCAGTTCTTC. Its translation: CSVGAPTYNEQFF.

The sample holds a few counts of this clonotype. The chain uses TRBV24-1 and TRBJ2-3, with a possible D match to TRBD2 (5 bases). V was cut by 5 bases and J by 2 bases, with 10 bases left in between. Germline V CDR1 and CDR2: KGHDR, SFDVKD. This CDR3 is 14 amino acids long. CDR3 nucleotide sequence: TGTGCCACCAGTGCAGCGGACTTCACAGATACGCAGTATTTT. It is translated as CATSAADFTDTQYF.